The 13 T cell receptor beta chains given below trace back to one sample, sequenced in a study of graft-versus-host responses after intestinal transplantation. For these receptors, no antigen is known. This table comes from immunoSEQ multiplex PCR, and its TCRdb copy is limited to in-frame clones, with some not included. The sample consists of approximately 97,000 clones, 91% of them appearing once. The sample consisted of unstimulated CD4+ T cells sorted from spleen or lymph node cells, taken before transplant. The receptor source for this set is a human donor who was the organ donor for an intestinal transplant.

This clone was counted between two and nine times. This chain links TRBV4-1 with TRBJ1-5, with a possible D match to TRBD1 (6 bases). V was trimmed by 3 bases and J by 3 bases, leaving 12 bases between them. This CDR3 is built from 15 residues. From germline, CDR1 is MGHRA and CDR2 YSYEKL. The CDR3 protein is CASSQGRGNNQPQHF. CDR3 in DNA: TGCGCCAGCAGCCAGGGCAGGGGTAACAATCAGCCCCAGCATTTT.

The chain uses TRBV7-9 and TRBJ2-7; weak D call: TRBD1 (7 bases). V was trimmed by 2 bases and J by 7 bases, leaving 12 bases between them. The CDR3 has 13 residues. Germline V gene data show CDR1 as SEHNR and CDR2 as FQNEAQ (reference sequence). The CDR3 sequence: CASSLYQGGEQYF. In DNA form, the CDR3 reads TGTGCCAGCAGCTTATACCAGGGGGGAGAGCAGTACTTC.

This chain uses TRBV7-2 with TRBJ2-3; D is unclear. The germline V gene encodes CDR1 SGHTA and CDR2 FQGNSA. V was clipped by 3 bases and J by 6 bases, with 7 bases between them. CDR3 size: 12 residues. CDR3 DNA: TGTGCCAGCAGCTTTGGGCGTGATACGCAGTATTTT. Translating gives CASSFGRDTQYF.

This clone was detected only once. This chain links TRBV29-1 with TRBJ2-7; TRBD2 agrees at 7 bases. V was pared by 6 bases and J by 1 base, with 6 bases of the junction left unmatched. Germline lookup yields CDR1 SQVTM and CDR2 ANQGSEA. The CDR3 is made up of 13 amino acids. CDR3 in DNA: TGCAGCGTGAGCGGGGACCAATCCTACGAGCAGTACTTC. Translation: CSVSGDQSYEQYF.

This rearrangement joins TRBV4-3 to TRBJ1-1; no clear D gene. The CDR3 loop spans 18 amino acids. Trimming took 0 bases from V and 3 from J, leaving 20 bases between them. Germline loops: CDR1 LGHNA, CDR2 YSLEER. The CDR3 spells CASSQDDPPSNMHTEAFF. The CDR3 nucleotides read TGCGCCAGCAGCCAAGATGATCCCCCCAGTAACATGCACACTGAAGCTTTCTTT.

The chain joins TRBV18 to TRBJ2-1, with no clear D. Germline V gives CDR1 KGHSH, CDR2 LQKENI. The V end lost 1 base, the J end lost 5 bases, and 9 bases lay between the germline ends. The CDR3 has 14 residues. CDR3 amino acids: CASSPLGANNEQFF. The CDR3 DNA is TGTGCCAGCTCACCACTGGGCGCAAACAATGAGCAGTTCTTC.

This rearrangement joins TRBV5-4 to TRBJ1-2; D is unresolved. CDR1 and CDR2 (germline): SGHNT, YYREEE (reference sequence). This CDR3 region has 13 residues. Trimming removed 4 bases from V and 6 bases from J, with 13 bases in between. DNA of the CDR3: TGTGCCAGCAGCCTGGACGTCGGGAATGGCTACACCTTC. Protein sequence: CASSLDVGNGYTF.

The chain joins TRBV27 to TRBJ1-6; TRBD1 matches at 7 bases. J was trimmed by 8 bases and V by 2 bases; bases with no gene match: 6. Germline values: CDR1 MNHEY, CDR2 SMNVEV (reference sequence). This CDR3 contains 15 residues. The CDR3 protein is CASSLQGQLDSPLHF. CDR3 coding DNA: TGTGCCAGCAGTTTACAGGGACAGTTAGATTCACCCCTCCACTTT.

CDR3 sequence: CASSPGPEGNYGYTF. The CDR3 DNA sequence: TGTGCCAGCTCACCAGGGCCGGAGGGAAACTATGGCTACACCTTC. V is TRBV18 and J is TRBJ1-2, with no clear D. In germline, CDR1 is KGHSH, CDR2 LQKENI. The V end was cut by 2 bases, the J end by 2 bases, with 12 bases between. The length of the CDR3 is 15 residues. The variable domain in full, with the rest retrieved from reference TRBV18 and TRBJ1-2, is NAGVMQNPRHLVRRRGQEARLRCSPMKGHSHVYWYRQLPEEGLKFMVYLQKENIIDESGMPKERFSAEFPKEGPSILRIQQVVRGDSAAYFCASSPGPEGNYGYTFGSGTRLTVV.

The CDR3 spells CAISDPSGGAAGETQYF. DNA for the CDR3: TGTGCCATCAGTGACCCTAGCGGGGGGGCCGCCGGAGAGACCCAGTACTTC. The chain has TRBV10-3 and TRBJ2-5; 12 bases are shared with TRBD2. CDR3 length: 17 residues. The germline V gene encodes CDR1 ENHRY and CDR2 SYGVKD. Trimming at V came to 3 bases and at J to 4 bases, leaving 9 bases not matched to a gene.

The chain is built from TRBV7-2 and TRBJ1-1; possible D gene TRBD1, 6 bases. There are 15 residues in the CDR3. Germline values: CDR1 SGHTA, CDR2 FQGNSA. The V end was cut by 5 bases, the J end by 3 bases, with 16 bases between. In DNA form, the CDR3 reads TGTGCCAGCAGCGTACAGGGCCCGCGGGACACTGAAGCTTTCTTT. Translation gives CASSVQGPRDTEAFF.

The V gene is TRBV6-5, the J gene TRBJ1-6; the D gene is possibly TRBD1 (5 bases). This CDR3 comprises 16 residues. V was cut by 4 bases and J by 9 bases, with 19 bases left in between. Germline lookup yields CDR1 MNHEY and CDR2 SVGAGI. The CDR3 is CASSFSPMGQGSPLHF. The CDR3 DNA reads as TGTGCCAGCAGTTTTTCCCCCATGGGGCAGGGTTCACCCCTCCACTTT.

The rearrangement uses TRBV7-2 and TRBJ2-6; the D gene is possibly TRBD1 (6 bases). CDR1 and CDR2 (germline): SGHTA, FQGNSA. Trimming shortened V by 1 base and J by 4 bases, and 11 bases separated the two germline ends. The CDR3 is 16 amino acids. The CDR3 region is CASSLGQGSGANVLTF. CDR3 coding DNA: TGTGCCAGCAGCTTAGGGCAGGGGAGCGGGGCCAACGTCCTGACTTTC.